Below are 14 T cell receptor beta chains sequenced from a single sample in a study of blood T cell repertoires in COVID-19. Profiling relied on immunoSEQ multiplex PCR, and the TCRdb table lists in-frame clones only, not all of them. The sample lists roughly 81,000 clones, roughly four fifths seen once, with less than 11% in the top ten. The sequenced sample was peripheral blood. Receptors were obtained from a man in his sixties with acute or convalescent COVID-19.

V is TRBV28 and J is TRBJ2-7, with 9 bases that match TRBD1. The CDR3 totals 15 residues. Per germline, CDR1 MDHEN and CDR2 SYDVKM. V dropped 5 bases and J dropped 5; count of bases not matched to a gene: 10. This CDR3 is CASSDRGSRIDEQYF. CDR3 in DNA: TGTGCCAGCAGTGACAGGGGGTCCCGGATCGACGAGCAGTACTTC.

The rearrangement links TRBV6-5 to TRBJ1-4; TRBD1 matches 10 bases. Germline CDR1 MNHEY, CDR2 SVGAGI. After removal of 6 bases from V and 9 bases from J, the junction contained 4 bases not matched to a gene. CDR3 length equals 13 residues. The CDR3 spells CASRRTGGKKLFF. The DNA for the CDR3 is TGTGCCAGCAGGCGGACAGGGGGGAAAAAACTGTTTTTT.

The V call is TRBV19, the J call TRBJ1-6; 7 positions match TRBD1. The V segment lost 7 bases and the J segment 6 bases; nucleotides outside the gene matches: 6. CDR3 size: 14 residues. Germline assignment: CDR1 LNHDA and CDR2 SQIVND (reference sequence). The CDR3 sequence is CASTRQGSNSPLHF. Here the CDR3 DNA reads TGTGCCAGTACCCGACAGGGAAGTAATTCACCCCTCCACTTT.

This chain joins TRBV6-6 and TRBJ2-1, with 7 bases lining up with TRBD2. J gave up 0 bases and V 6 bases, and 5 bases lay outside the gene matches. The germline gives CDR1 MNHNY, CDR2 SVGAGI (reference sequence). The CDR3 length is 15 residues. CDR3 sequence (DNA): TGTGCCAGCAGCTGGGGGACTACCTCCTACAATGAGCAGTTCTTC. Encoded protein: CASSWGTTSYNEQFF.

This clone turned up a few times. The chain links TRBV18 to TRBJ2-1; 8 bases fit TRBD2. Germline trimming cut 6 bases from V and 8 bases from J; bases unmatched to any gene: 9. The CDR3 totals 14 residues. Germline V gives CDR1 KGHSH, CDR2 LQKENI. CDR3 nucleotide sequence: TGTGCCAGCTCTGGGACTAGTGCCATGGATGAGCAGTTCTTC. Translated, it gives CASSGTSAMDEQFF. Full variable domain (remainder filled in from reference TRBV18 and TRBJ2-1): NAGVMQNPRHLVRRRGQEARLRCSPMKGHSHVYWYRQLPEEGLKFMVYLQKENIIDESGMPKERFSAEFPKEGPSILRIQQVVRGDSAAYFCASSGTSAMDEQFFGPGTRLTVL.

This chain joins TRBV3-1 (or the pseudogene TRBV3-2) and TRBJ2-7; TRBD2 aligns across 8 bases. This CDR3 has 15 residues. V lost 4 bases, J lost 3 bases, and 8 bases stayed unmatched. Per germline, CDR1 LGHDT and CDR2 YNNKEL (reference sequence). This CDR3 is CASSPQGLVSYEQYF. CDR3 nucleotide sequence: TGTGCCAGCAGCCCGCAGGGACTAGTGAGCTACGAGCAGTACTTC.

CDR3 sequence reads: CASSLEWDRGSYEQYF. In DNA, the CDR3 is TGCGCCAGCAGCTTGGAGTGGGACAGGGGGTCTTACGAGCAGTACTTC. J is TRBJ2-7 and V is TRBV5-1; 11 positions match TRBD1. Germline CDR1 and CDR2: SGHRS and YFSETQ. This CDR3 contains 16 residues. Unmatched junction bases numbered 6, after V lost 0 bases and J lost 4 bases.

The V call is TRBV24-1, the J call TRBJ2-7; 9 bases match TRBD1. The V gene's germline CDR1 is KGHDR and CDR2 SFDVKD. The V gene end was trimmed by 2 bases and the J gene end by 5 bases; junction bases not matched to a gene: 12. This CDR3 is built from 17 residues. CDR3 sequence: CATSDYTGGFDFHEQYF. Written as DNA, the CDR3 is TGTGCCACCAGTGATTATACAGGGGGCTTTGATTTCCACGAGCAGTACTTC.

The J gene is TRBJ2-1, the V gene TRBV6-6, with D perhaps TRBD2 (5 bases). This CDR3 is 13 amino acids long. V shed 5 bases and J shed 8 bases, with 13 bases lying between them. Germline V CDR1 and CDR2: MNHNY, SVGAGI (reference sequence). The CDR3 protein is CASSGTSSYEQFF. The CDR3 DNA reads as TGTGCCAGCAGTGGTACTAGTAGCTATGAGCAGTTCTTC.

The chain uses TRBV7-2 and TRBJ2-7; the match to TRBD1 covers 8 bases. Germline lookup yields CDR1 SGHTA and CDR2 FQGNSA. V dropped 8 bases and J dropped 1; count of bases not matched to a gene: 7. CDR3 size: 14 residues. In DNA, the CDR3 is TGTGCCAGCTCAACGGACAGGGTATCCTACGAGCAGTACTTC. Protein product: CASSTDRVSYEQYF.

V gene TRBV7-2 combines with J gene TRBJ2-7; D is unresolved. CDR1 and CDR2 (germline): SGHTA, FQGNSA. With 5 bases removed from V and 5 bases from J, the gap between germline ends came to 19 bases. CDR3 length: 15 amino acids. The CDR3 here is CASSPNPSVNHEQYF. The CDR3 DNA sequence: TGTGCCAGCAGCCCGAACCCCTCAGTTAACCACGAGCAGTACTTC. Variable domain in full (rest from reference TRBV7-2 and TRBJ2-7): GAGVSQSPSNKVTEKGKDVELRCDPISGHTALYWYRQSLGQGLEFLIYFQGNSAPDKSGLPSDRFSAERTGGSVSTLTIQRTQQEDSAVYLCASSPNPSVNHEQYFGPGTRLTVT.

The sample holds one count of this clone. The chain links TRBV18 to TRBJ1-5; D gene unclear. Trimming stripped 1 base from V and 5 bases from J, with 9 bases between. CDR1 and CDR2 (germline): KGHSH, LQKENI. The CDR3 consists of 14 residues. The CDR3 here is CASSPLRGDQPQHF. In DNA, the CDR3 is TGTGCCAGCTCACCACTCCGGGGTGATCAGCCCCAGCATTTT.

V usage is TRBV5-6 and J usage is TRBJ1-2, with TRBD1 matching over 7 bases. The germline CDR1 and CDR2 sequences are SGHDT and YYEEEE. With V trimmed by 3 bases and J by 4 bases, 6 bases remained unmatched. The CDR3 contains 14 residues. CDR3 nucleotides: TGTGCCAGCAGCTACCGGGACAGACCCTATGGCTACACCTTC. It specifies CASSYRDRPYGYTF.

V and J are TRBV5-6 and TRBJ2-7; 12 nucleotides agree with TRBD1. The junction had 6 bases not matched to a gene; V was cut back by 4 bases and J by 1 base. The CDR3 loop spans 16 amino acids. Germline CDR1 and CDR2: SGHDT and YYEEEE. As DNA, the CDR3 is TGTGCCAGCAGCGCCACGGGACAGGGGGCTTCCTACGAGCAGTACTTC. It translates to CASSATGQGASYEQYF.